This T cell receptor (beta chain) was identified in a study of T-cell reconstitution after alpha-beta-depleted transplantation in children. The CDR3 spans 17 residues. Germline V gives CDR1 MGHRA, CDR2 YSYEKL. Trimming removed 1 base from V and 11 bases from J, with 26 bases in between. This clonotype was counted between two and nine times. This sample's TCRbeta library carried unique molecular identifier barcodes. In TCRdb, the PCR reads were re-called with MiXCR into one record per CDR3 protein. The sample lists around 87,000 distinct CDR3 sequences, roughly 8% occurring once. J is TRBJ1-1 and V is TRBV4-1, with D possibly being TRBD1 (6 bases). Here the sequenced sample was PBMCs from the stem cell graft donor, taken from the stem cell graft. The receptor was derived from a human donor who donated a stem cell graft to a child with congenital amegakaryocytic thrombocytopenia. DNA for the CDR3: TGCGCCAGCAGCCAAGGATGGGGTCTCACGGGACATCACGGCGCTTTCTTT. It translates to CASSQGWGLTGHHGAFF.